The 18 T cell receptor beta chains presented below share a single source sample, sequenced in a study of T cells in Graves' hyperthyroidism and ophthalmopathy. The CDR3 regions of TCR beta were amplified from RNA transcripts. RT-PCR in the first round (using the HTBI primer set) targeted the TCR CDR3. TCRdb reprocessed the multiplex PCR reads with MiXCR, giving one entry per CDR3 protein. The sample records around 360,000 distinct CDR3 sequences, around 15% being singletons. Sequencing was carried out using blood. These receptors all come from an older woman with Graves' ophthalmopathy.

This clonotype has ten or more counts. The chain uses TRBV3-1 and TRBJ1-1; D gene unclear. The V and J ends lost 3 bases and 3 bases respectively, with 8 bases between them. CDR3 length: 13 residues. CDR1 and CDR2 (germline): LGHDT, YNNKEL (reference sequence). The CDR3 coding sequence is TGTGCCAGCAGCCACGGGGTGGACACTGAAGCTTTCTTT. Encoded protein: CASSHGVDTEAFF. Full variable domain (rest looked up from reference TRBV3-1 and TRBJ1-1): DTAVSQTPKYLVTQMGNDKSIKCEQNLGHDTMYWYKQDSKKFLKIMFSYNNKELIINETVPNRFSPKSPDKAHLNLHINSLELGDSAVYFCASSHGVDTEAFFGQGTRLTVV.

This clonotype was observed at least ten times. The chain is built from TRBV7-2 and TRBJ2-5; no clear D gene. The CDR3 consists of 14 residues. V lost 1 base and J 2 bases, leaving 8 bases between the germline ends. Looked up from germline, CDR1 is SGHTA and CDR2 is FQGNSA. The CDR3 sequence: CASSLGPEQETQYF. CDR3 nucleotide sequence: TGTGCCAGCAGCTTAGGGCCGGAGCAAGAGACCCAGTACTTC.

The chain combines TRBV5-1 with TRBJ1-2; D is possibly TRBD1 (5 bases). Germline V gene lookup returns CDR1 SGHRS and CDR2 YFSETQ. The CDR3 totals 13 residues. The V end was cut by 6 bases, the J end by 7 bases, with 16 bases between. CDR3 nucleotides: TGCGCCAGCACCCTCACGGGGGACGCTGGCTACACCTTC. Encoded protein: CASTLTGDAGYTF.

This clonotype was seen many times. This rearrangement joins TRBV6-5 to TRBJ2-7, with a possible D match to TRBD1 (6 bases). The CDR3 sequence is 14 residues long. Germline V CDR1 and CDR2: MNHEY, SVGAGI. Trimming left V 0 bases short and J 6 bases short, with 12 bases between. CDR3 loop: CASSYSSGRGEQYF. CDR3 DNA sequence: TGTGCCAGCAGTTACTCGAGCGGCAGGGGCGAGCAGTACTTC.

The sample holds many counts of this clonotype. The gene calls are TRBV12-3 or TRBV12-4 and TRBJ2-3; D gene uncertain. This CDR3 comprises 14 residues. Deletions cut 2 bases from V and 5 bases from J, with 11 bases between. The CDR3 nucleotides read TGTGCCAGCAGTTTAATCGGGTCTCAAGATACGCAGTATTTT. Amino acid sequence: CASSLIGSQDTQYF.

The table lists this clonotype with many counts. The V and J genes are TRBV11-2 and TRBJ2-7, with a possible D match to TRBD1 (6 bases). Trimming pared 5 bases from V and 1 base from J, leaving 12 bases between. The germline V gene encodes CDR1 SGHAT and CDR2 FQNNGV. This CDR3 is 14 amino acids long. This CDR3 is CASSPRGDSYEQYF. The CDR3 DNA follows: TGTGCCAGCAGCCCCAGGGGCGATTCCTACGAGCAGTACTTC.

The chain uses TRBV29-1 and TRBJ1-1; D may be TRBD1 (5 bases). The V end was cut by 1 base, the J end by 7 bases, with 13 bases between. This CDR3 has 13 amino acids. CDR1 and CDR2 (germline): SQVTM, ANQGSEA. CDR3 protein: CSVEGWGGSEAFF. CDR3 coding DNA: TGCAGCGTTGAAGGTTGGGGGGGGAGTGAAGCTTTCTTT.

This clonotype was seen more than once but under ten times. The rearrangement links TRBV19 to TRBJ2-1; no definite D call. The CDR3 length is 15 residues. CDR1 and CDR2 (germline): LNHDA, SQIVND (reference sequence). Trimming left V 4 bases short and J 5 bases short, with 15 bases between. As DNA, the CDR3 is TGTGCCAGTAGTACCTCCCCGCCTCGAGACAATGAGCAGTTCTTC. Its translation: CASSTSPPRDNEQFF.

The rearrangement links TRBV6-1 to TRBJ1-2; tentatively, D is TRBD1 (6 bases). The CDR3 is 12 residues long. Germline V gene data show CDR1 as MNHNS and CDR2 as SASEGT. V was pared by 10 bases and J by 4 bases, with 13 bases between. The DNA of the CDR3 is TGTGCCACACGGGACACCGCCTATGGCTACACCTTC. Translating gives CATRDTAYGYTF.

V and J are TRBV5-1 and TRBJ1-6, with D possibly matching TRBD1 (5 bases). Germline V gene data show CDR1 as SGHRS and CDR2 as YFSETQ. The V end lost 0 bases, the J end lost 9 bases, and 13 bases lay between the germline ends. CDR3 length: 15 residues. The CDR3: CASSLVGGEASPLHF. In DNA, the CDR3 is TGCGCCAGCAGCTTGGTTGGGGGGGAGGCTTCACCCCTCCACTTT. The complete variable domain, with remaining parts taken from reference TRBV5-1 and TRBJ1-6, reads KAGVTQTPRYLIKTRGQQVTLSCSPISGHRSVSWYQQTPGQGLQFLFEYFSETQRNKGNFPGRFSGRQFSNSRSEMNVSTLELGDSALYLCASSLVGGEASPLHFGNGTRLTVT.

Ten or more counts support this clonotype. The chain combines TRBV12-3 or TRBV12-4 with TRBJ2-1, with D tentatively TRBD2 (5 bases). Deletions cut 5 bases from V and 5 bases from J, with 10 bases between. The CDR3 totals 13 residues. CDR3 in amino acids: CASSLREDNEQFF. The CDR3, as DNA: TGTGCCAGCAGTCTCCGGGAAGACAATGAGCAGTTCTTC.

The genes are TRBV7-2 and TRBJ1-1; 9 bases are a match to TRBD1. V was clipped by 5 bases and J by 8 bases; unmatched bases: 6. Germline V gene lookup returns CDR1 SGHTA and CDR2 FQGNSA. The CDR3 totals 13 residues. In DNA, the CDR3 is TGTGCCAGCAGCCCGGACAGGGGCGCCGAAGCTTTCTTT. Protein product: CASSPDRGAEAFF.

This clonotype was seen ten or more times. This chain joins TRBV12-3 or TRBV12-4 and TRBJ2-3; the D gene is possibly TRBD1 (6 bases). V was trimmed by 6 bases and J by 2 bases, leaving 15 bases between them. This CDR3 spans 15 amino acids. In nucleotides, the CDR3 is TGTGCCAGCAGGCGCCAGGGGCCTTACACAGATACGCAGTATTTT. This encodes CASRRQGPYTDTQYF.

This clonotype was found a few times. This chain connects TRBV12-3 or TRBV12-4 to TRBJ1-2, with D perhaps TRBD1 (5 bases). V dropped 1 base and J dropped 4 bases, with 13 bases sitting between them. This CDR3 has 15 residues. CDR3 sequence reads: CASSLGQFQGYGYTF. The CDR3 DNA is TGTGCCAGCAGTTTAGGTCAGTTCCAGGGCTATGGCTACACCTTC.

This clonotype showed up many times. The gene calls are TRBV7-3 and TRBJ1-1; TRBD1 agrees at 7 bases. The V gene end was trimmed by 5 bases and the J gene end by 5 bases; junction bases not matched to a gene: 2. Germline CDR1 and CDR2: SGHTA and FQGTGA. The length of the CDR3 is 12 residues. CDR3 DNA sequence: TGTGCCAGCAGCACAGGGGTAACTGAAGCTTTCTTT. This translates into CASSTGVTEAFF.

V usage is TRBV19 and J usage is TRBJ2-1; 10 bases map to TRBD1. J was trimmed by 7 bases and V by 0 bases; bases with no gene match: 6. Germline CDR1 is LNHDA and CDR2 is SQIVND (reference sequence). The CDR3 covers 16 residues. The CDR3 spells CASSIDLGTGVNEQFF. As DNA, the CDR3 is TGTGCCAGTAGTATAGATCTGGGGACAGGGGTTAATGAGCAGTTCTTC.

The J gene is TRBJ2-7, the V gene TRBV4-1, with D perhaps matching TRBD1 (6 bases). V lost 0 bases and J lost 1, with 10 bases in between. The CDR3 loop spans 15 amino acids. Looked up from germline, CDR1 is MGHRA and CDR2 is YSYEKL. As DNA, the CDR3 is TGCGCCAGCAGCCAAGAAGGGGGACGGTCCTACGAGCAGTACTTC. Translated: CASSQEGGRSYEQYF.

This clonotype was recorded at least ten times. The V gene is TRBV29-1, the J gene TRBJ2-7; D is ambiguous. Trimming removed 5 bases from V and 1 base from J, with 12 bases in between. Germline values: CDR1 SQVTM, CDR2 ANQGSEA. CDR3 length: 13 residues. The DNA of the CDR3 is TGCAGCGTTCTCCAGGTGTCTTCCTACGAGCAGTACTTC. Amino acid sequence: CSVLQVSSYEQYF.